This is a list of T cell receptor beta chains from one sample in a study of regulatory and conventional T cells in breast cancer. Each CDR3 protein gets one entry after TCRdb re-called the PCR reads with MiXCR. The data contain around 16,000 distinct CDR3 sequences, approximately 35% of them singletons. The sample comprised conventional T cells from blood. The receptors stem from a female donor in good health. Both conserved end residues are part of each CDR3. A D gene is named only where the DNA matches it firmly. Where a row states a size, it is once, few, many or the class of an expanded clone; other rows omit it.

D gene	J gene	clone size	V gene	CDR3 protein	CDR3 DNA
-	TRBJ2-3	-	TRBV20-1	CSARPGQPTDTQYF	TGCAGTGCTAGACCAGGACAGCCCACAGATACGCAGTATTTT
-	TRBJ1-5	few	TRBV20-1	CSANADQQGPQHF	TGCAGTGCTAATGCGGACCAACAGGGGCCCCAGCATTTT
-	TRBJ2-4	-	TRBV4-3	CASSQDHRRGQNIQYF	TGCGCCAGCAGCCAAGATCACAGAAGAGGTCAAAACATTCAGTACTTC
-	TRBJ2-7	medium-sized	TRBV5-6	CASSLSLAYEQYF	TGTGCCAGCAGCTTGTCCCTAGCCTACGAGCAGTACTTC
-	TRBJ2-5	few	TRBV24-1	CATSDAGRETQYF	TGTGCCACCAGTGATGCGGGACGAGAGACCCAGTACTTC
-	TRBJ2-1	-	TRBV4-1	CASSQEPMVRGETYNEQFF	TGCGCCAGCAGCCAAGAGCCCATGGTGCGCGGGGAGACGTACAATGAGCAGTTCTTC
-	TRBJ2-5	-	TRBV7-2	CASSLGGSQETQYF	TGTGCCAGCAGCTTAGGTGGGTCACAAGAGACCCAGTACTTC
-	TRBJ1-2	few	TRBV30	CAWSRAPPEGYGYTF	TGTGCCTGGAGTCGGGCCCCCCCAGAGGGCTATGGCTACACCTTC
-	TRBJ2-5	-	TRBV20-1	CSARASQETQYF	TGCAGTGCTAGGGCCTCCCAAGAGACCCAGTACTTC
TRBD1	TRBJ2-2	many	TRBV4-2	CASSPRQGDTGELFF	TGTGCCAGCAGCCCAAGACAGGGTGATACCGGGGAGCTGTTTTTT
-	TRBJ2-7	medium-sized	TRBV11-1	CASSLESSYEQYF	TGTGCCAGCAGCTTAGAGTCTTCCTACGAGCAGTACTTC
TRBD1	TRBJ1-5	few	TRBV12-3/TRBV12-4	CASSSTGVPDQPQHF	TGTGCCAGCAGTTCTACAGGGGTACCGGATCAGCCCCAGCATTTT
-	TRBJ2-1	-	TRBV24-1	CATSSSLGGNEQFF	TGTGCCACCAGTTCTAGCTTGGGGGGTAATGAGCAGTTCTTC
-	TRBJ1-1	-	TRBV19	CASQNTGSTEAFF	TGTGCCAGTCAGAATACAGGGTCCACTGAAGCTTTCTTT
-	TRBJ2-1	medium-sized	TRBV19	CASALEGSYNEQFF	TGTGCCAGTGCCTTAGAGGGATCCTACAATGAGCAGTTCTTC
-	TRBJ2-6	few	TRBV7-2	CATAPSGANVLTF	TGTGCCACGGCCCCCTCTGGGGCCAACGTCCTGACTTTC
-	TRBJ2-3	-	TRBV20-1	CSARSRITDTQYF	TGCAGTGCTAGAAGTCGGATCACAGATACGCAGTATTTT
-	TRBJ1-5	few	TRBV6-2/TRBV6-3	CATLLSGGLGLSQHF	TGTGCCACCTTGCTTTCGGGGGGACTGGGATTATCCCAGCATTTT
-	TRBJ1-1	-	TRBV2	CACPGPHLQAFF	TGTGCCTGCCCTGGACCTCACCTCCAGGCTTTCTTT
-	TRBJ2-3	few	TRBV15	CATSRDQGTDTQYF	TGTGCCACCAGCAGAGATCAAGGCACAGATACGCAGTATTTT
-	TRBJ2-5	-	TRBV7-2	CASSLAGRSEETQYF	TGTGCCAGCAGCTTAGCCGGACGCTCGGAAGAGACCCAGTACTTC
TRBD1	TRBJ2-1	medium-sized	TRBV4-1	CASSQPRDRNYNEQFF	TGCGCCAGCAGCCAGCCCCGGGACAGAAACTACAATGAGCAGTTCTTC
-	TRBJ1-5	-	TRBV7-2	CASSLADSTNQPQHF	TGTGCCAGCAGCTTAGCGGACAGTACAAATCAGCCCCAGCATTTT
TRBD1	TRBJ1-1	once	TRBV12-5	CASGLGTGSTEAFF	TGTGCTAGTGGTTTGGGGACAGGGAGCACTGAAGCTTTCTTT
-	TRBJ1-2	medium-sized	TRBV7-9	CASSPGTFQDGYTF	TGTGCCAGCAGCCCCGGGACTTTCCAGGATGGCTACACCTTC
TRBD2	TRBJ2-1	medium-sized	TRBV19	CASQPGLAAHEQFF	TGTGCCTCCCAACCGGGACTAGCGGCCCACGAGCAGTTCTTC
TRBD1	TRBJ2-7	-	TRBV5-1	CASSFSGTGYEQYF	TGCGCCAGCAGCTTCTCCGGGACAGGGTACGAGCAGTACTTC
TRBD2	TRBJ2-3	-	TRBV11-2	CASSLVGLAGDTQYF	TGTGCCAGCAGCTTAGTGGGACTAGCGGGAGATACGCAGTATTTT
-	TRBJ2-3	-	TRBV5-1	CASPEPDTQYF	TGCGCCAGCCCAGAGCCAGATACGCAGTATTTT
-	TRBJ1-1	few	TRBV29-1	CSVDRPLNTEAFF	TGCAGCGTTGATAGGCCTTTGAACACTGAAGCTTTCTTT
TRBD2	TRBJ2-1	-	TRBV7-2	CASSPQSGTRRNERFF	TGTGCCAGCAGCCCCCAATCCGGGACTAGACGGAATGAGCGGTTCTTC
TRBD1	TRBJ1-6	-	TRBV6-1	CASDPSGTAIRGSPLHF	TGTGCCAGCGACCCTTCCGGGACAGCCATTAGGGGCTCACCCCTCCACTTT
-	TRBJ2-1	-	TRBV2	CASSSLGYNEQFF	TGTGCCAGCAGTTCCCTAGGGTACAATGAGCAGTTCTTC
-	TRBJ2-3	medium-sized	TRBV12-3/TRBV12-4	CASTFRGVSTDTQYF	TGTGCCAGCACCTTCAGGGGGGTCAGCACAGATACGCAGTATTTT
-	TRBJ2-1	few	TRBV4-1	CASSHPLWRNEQFF	TGCGCCAGCAGCCACCCGTTGTGGCGCAATGAGCAGTTCTTC
-	TRBJ2-1	-	TRBV7-8	CASSFRYRADEQFF	TGTGCCAGCAGCTTCAGGTACCGGGCGGATGAGCAGTTCTTC
-	TRBJ2-7	-	TRBV12-3/TRBV12-4	CASSFQSGQASPYEQYF	TGTGCCAGCAGTTTCCAGTCGGGGCAGGCCTCCCCGTACGAGCAGTACTTC
-	TRBJ2-6	-	TRBV4-2	CASSPVGSGANVLTF	TGTGCCAGCAGCCCGGTGGGTTCTGGGGCCAACGTCCTGACTTTC
TRBD1	TRBJ1-5	-	TRBV12-3/TRBV12-4	CASTRTGGDQPQHF	TGTGCCAGCACCCGGACAGGGGGAGATCAGCCCCAGCATTTT
-	TRBJ2-2	few	TRBV11-2	CASNLSPGELFF	TGTGCCAGCAACCTCTCGCCCGGGGAGCTGTTTTTT
-	TRBJ1-6	-	TRBV9	CASSVGGGNSPLHF	TGTGCCAGCAGCGTAGGGGGCGGGAATTCACCCCTCCACTTT
-	TRBJ1-6	few	TRBV4-3	CASSLNGNSPLHF	TGCGCCAGCAGCCTCAATGGGAATTCACCCCTCCACTTT
TRBD2	TRBJ2-1	-	TRBV12-3/TRBV12-4	CASSSTGLARDEQFF	TGTGCCAGCAGCTCAACGGGACTAGCGAGAGATGAGCAGTTCTTC
-	TRBJ2-7	-	TRBV7-9	CASSRDSLGEQYF	TGTGCCAGCAGCCGGGACTCCCTCGGAGAGCAGTACTTC
-	TRBJ2-5	few	TRBV20-1	CSARDFQQGQETQHF	TGCAGTGCTAGAGACTTCCAACAGGGACAAGAGACCCAGCACTTC
-	TRBJ1-3	medium-sized	TRBV11-2	CASSLETASGNTIYF	TGTGCCAGCAGCTTAGAGACGGCCTCTGGAAACACCATATATTTT
-	TRBJ2-7	-	TRBV7-2	CASSLGGAGMYEQYF	TGTGCCAGCAGCTTAGGGGGGGCGGGGATGTACGAGCAGTACTTC
TRBD2	TRBJ2-1	-	TRBV5-1	CASGGTSGGAGYNEQFF	TGCGCCAGCGGAGGTACTAGCGGGGGGGCTGGCTACAATGAGCAGTTCTTC
-	TRBJ1-5	many	TRBV12-3/TRBV12-4	CASSLSDQPQHF	TGTGCCAGCAGTTTATCCGATCAGCCCCAGCATTTT
-	TRBJ1-1	-	TRBV6-2/TRBV6-3	CASSEKGENWYTEAFF	TGTGCCAGCAGTGAGAAAGGGGAGAATTGGTACACTGAAGCTTTCTTT
-	TRBJ1-3	medium-sized	TRBV4-1	CASSPGRSYSGNTIYF	TGCGCCAGCAGCCCGGGACGTTCCTACTCTGGAAACACCATATATTTT
-	TRBJ1-6	-	TRBV7-9	CASSPQGPGDRSPLHF	TGTGCCAGCAGCCCCCAGGGGCCAGGCGACCGCTCACCCCTCCACTTT
TRBD1	TRBJ1-1	-	TRBV28	CASSPWTGGTEASF	TGTGCCAGCAGTCCTTGGACAGGGGGCACTGAAGCTTCCTTT
TRBD2	TRBJ2-1	once	TRBV7-2	CASSTKLAGGFNEQFF	TGTGCCAGCAGCACAAAACTAGCGGGAGGATTCAATGAGCAGTTCTTC
-	TRBJ1-4	few	TRBV20-1	CSANGGPNEKLFF	TGCAGTGCTAATGGGGGCCCTAATGAAAAACTGTTTTTT
-	TRBJ1-5	few	TRBV7-2	CASSLSTDTNQPQHF	TGTGCCAGCAGCTTAAGCACAGATACCAATCAGCCCCAGCATTTT
TRBD1	TRBJ2-1	-	TRBV7-9	CASSSPGQGLGGNEQFF	TGTGCCAGCAGCTCTCCGGGACAGGGTCTTGGGGGCAATGAGCAGTTCTTC
-	TRBJ2-1	-	TRBV7-2	CASSLDRVSNEQFF	TGTGCCAGCAGCTTAGACAGGGTGAGCAATGAGCAGTTCTTC
-	TRBJ2-7	few	TRBV20-1	CSASLPSYEQYF	TGCAGTGCTAGTCTACCATCCTACGAGCAGTACTTC
-	TRBJ1-5	few	TRBV6-5	CASSYRGNQPQHF	TGTGCCAGCAGTTACCGTGGTAATCAGCCCCAGCATTTT